This TCR beta chain was found in a study of T cell responses to AZD1222 COVID-19 vaccine. Germline CDR1 is SGHRS and CDR2 is YFSETQ. The CDR3 totals 13 residues. V shed 4 bases and J shed 0 bases, with 7 bases lying between them. This table comes from immunoSEQ multiplex PCR, and its TCRdb copy is limited to in-frame clones, with some not included. The sample gives about 99,000 clones, less than 95% of which show up once; under 5.5% is in the top ten. On this clone: Its specificity is not known.

Whole-study findings and limits: Donors in the cohort were predominantly white British and more often female, and clonal diversity was possibly underestimated.

V is TRBV5-1 and J is TRBJ2-5; the D gene could be TRBD1 or TRBD2 (5 bases each). The source was peripheral blood, collected on day 0 of AZD1222 vaccination. The origin of this receptor is an adult in good health. The CDR3 nucleotides are TGCGCCAGCAGCCGGGACCACCAAGAGACCCAGTACTTC. It specifies CASSRDHQETQYF.